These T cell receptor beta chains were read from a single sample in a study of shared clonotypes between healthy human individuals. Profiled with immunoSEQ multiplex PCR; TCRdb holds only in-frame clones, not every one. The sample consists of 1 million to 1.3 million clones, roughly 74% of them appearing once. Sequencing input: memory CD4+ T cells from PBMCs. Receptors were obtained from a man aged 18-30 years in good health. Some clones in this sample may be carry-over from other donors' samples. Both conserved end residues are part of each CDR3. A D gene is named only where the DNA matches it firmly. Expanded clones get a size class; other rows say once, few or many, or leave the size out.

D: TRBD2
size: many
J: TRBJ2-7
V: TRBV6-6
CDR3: CASGIGLAAYEQYF
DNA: TGTGCCAGCGGGATTGGACTAGCGGCATACGAGCAGTACTTC

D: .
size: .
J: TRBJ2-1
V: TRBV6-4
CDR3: CASRAQGTSYNEQFF
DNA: TGTGCCAGCAGAGCCCAAGGGACCTCCTACAATGAGCAGTTCTTC

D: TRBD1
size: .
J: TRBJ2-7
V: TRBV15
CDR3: CATSRDSGDRATYEQYF
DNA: TGTGCCACCAGCAGAGATTCCGGGGACAGGGCAACCTACGAGCAGTACTTC

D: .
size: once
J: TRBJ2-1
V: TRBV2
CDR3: CATSNRYNEQFF
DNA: TGTGCCACTTCGAACAGGTACAATGAGCAGTTCTTC

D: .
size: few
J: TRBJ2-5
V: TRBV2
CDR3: CASKLVVQETQYF
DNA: TGTGCCAGCAAACTGGTCGTCCAAGAGACCCAGTACTTC

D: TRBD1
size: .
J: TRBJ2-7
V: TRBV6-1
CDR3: CASSEAGTARWEQYF
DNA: TGTGCCAGCAGTGAAGCAGGGACAGCTAGGTGGGAGCAGTACTTC

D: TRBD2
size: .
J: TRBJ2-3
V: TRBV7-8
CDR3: CASSPSSGRVDTQYF
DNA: TGTGCCAGCAGCCCTTCTAGCGGGAGGGTCGATACGCAGTATTTT

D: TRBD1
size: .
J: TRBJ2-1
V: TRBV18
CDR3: CASSQDRNEQFF
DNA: TGTGCCAGCTCACAGGACAGGAATGAGCAGTTCTTC

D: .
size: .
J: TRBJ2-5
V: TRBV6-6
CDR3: CASSSNRVRETQYF
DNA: TGTGCCAGCAGTTCCAACAGGGTCCGGGAGACCCAGTACTTC

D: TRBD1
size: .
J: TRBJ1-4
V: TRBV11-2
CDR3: CASSPRTGGGGEKLFF
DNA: TGTGCCAGCAGCCCGAGGACAGGGGGCGGGGGTGAAAAACTGTTTTTT

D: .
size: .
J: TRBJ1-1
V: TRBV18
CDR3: CASSPPGSDTEAFF
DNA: TGTGCCAGCTCACCACCAGGATCCGACACTGAAGCTTTCTTT

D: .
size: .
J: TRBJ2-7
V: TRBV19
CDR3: CASSIASTAPMGEQYF
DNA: TGTGCCAGTAGTATTGCGTCGACAGCCCCGATGGGGGAGCAGTACTTC

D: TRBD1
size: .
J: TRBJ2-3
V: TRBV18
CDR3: CASSTETGGWNTQYF
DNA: TGTGCCAGCTCAACTGAGACAGGGGGCTGGAATACGCAGTATTTT

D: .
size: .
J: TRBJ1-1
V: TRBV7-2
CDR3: CASSLAQGGTEAFF
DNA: TGTGCCAGCAGCTTAGCCCAGGGTGGCACTGAAGCTTTCTTT

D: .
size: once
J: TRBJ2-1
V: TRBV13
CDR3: CASSPPSYNEQFF
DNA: TGTGCCAGCAGCCCCCCCTCCTACAATGAGCAGTTCTTC

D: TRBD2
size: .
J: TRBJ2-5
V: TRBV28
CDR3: CASSLPIWTSGRVETQYF
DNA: TGTGCCAGCAGTTTACCTATTTGGACTAGCGGGAGGGTTGAGACCCAGTACTTC

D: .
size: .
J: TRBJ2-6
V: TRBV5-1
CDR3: CASSTASGANVLTF
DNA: TGCGCCAGCAGCACAGCCTCTGGGGCCAACGTCCTGACTTTC

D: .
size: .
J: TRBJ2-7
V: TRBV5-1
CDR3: CASRNQRLGAASEQYF
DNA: TGCGCCAGCAGAAACCAAAGATTAGGAGCGGCCAGCGAGCAGTACTTC

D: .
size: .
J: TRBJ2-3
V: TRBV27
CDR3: CASIRFGERASTDTQYF
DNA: TGTGCCAGCATAAGATTTGGGGAAAGGGCTTCCACAGATACGCAGTATTTT

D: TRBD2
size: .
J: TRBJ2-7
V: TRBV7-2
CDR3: CASSFGLAETYEQYF
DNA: TGTGCCAGCAGCTTCGGACTAGCGGAAACCTACGAGCAGTACTTC

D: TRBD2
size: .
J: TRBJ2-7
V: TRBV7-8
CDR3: CASSFLSGVDYEQYF
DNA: TGTGCCAGCAGCTTCCTTAGCGGGGTAGATTACGAGCAGTACTTC

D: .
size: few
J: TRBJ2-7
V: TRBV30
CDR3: CAWSGRDEQYF
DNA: TGTGCCTGGTCAGGCAGAGACGAGCAGTACTTC

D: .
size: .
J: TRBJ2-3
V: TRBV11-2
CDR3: CASSLDLGDTQYF
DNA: TGTGCCAGCAGCTTAGATTTGGGGGATACGCAGTATTTT

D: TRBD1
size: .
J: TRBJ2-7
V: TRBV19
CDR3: CASIGQDYEQYF
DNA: TGTGCCAGTATAGGACAGGACTACGAGCAGTACTTC

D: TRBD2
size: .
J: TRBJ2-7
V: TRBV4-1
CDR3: CASSQDTGSGNRREQYF
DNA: TGCGCCAGCAGCCAAGACACGGGGAGCGGGAATCGTCGCGAGCAGTACTTC

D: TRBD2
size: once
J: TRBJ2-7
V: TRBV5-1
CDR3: CASSLSLAGNFGEQYF
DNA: TGCGCCAGCAGCTTAAGCCTAGCGGGAAACTTCGGCGAGCAGTACTTC

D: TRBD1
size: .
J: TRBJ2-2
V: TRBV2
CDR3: CASRDRVGAGELFF
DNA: TGTGCCAGCAGGGACAGGGTAGGAGCCGGGGAGCTGTTTTTT

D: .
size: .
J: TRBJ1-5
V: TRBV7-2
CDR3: CASSFSQNQPQHF
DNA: TGTGCCAGCAGCTTTTCCCAAAATCAGCCCCAGCATTTT

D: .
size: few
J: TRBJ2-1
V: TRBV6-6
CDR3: CASGNGGEQFF
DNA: TGTGCCAGCGGAAACGGAGGTGAGCAGTTCTTC

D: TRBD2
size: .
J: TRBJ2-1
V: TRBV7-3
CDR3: CASSLNPGGDEQFF
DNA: TGTGCCAGCAGCTTAAATCCGGGGGGAGATGAGCAGTTCTTC

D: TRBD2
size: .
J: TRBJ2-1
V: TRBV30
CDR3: CALSGTSGSWSYNEQFF
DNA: TGTGCCTTATCCGGGACTAGCGGGAGTTGGTCCTACAATGAGCAGTTCTTC

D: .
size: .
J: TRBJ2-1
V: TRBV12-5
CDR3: CASGLVLRGVNEQFF
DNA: TGTGCTAGTGGTTTGGTACTCAGAGGGGTTAATGAGCAGTTCTTC

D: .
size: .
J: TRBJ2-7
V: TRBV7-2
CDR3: CASSRPGNYEQYF
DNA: TGTGCCAGCAGCCGCCCGGGGAACTACGAGCAGTACTTC

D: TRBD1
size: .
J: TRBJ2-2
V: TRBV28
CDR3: CASSLGSPGTGGTGELFF
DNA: TGTGCCAGCAGTTTAGGTAGTCCGGGGACAGGGGGCACCGGGGAGCTGTTTTTT

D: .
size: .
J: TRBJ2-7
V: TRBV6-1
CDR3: CASSEEAGPRYEQYF
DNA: TGTGCCAGCAGTGAAGAGGCAGGTCCTCGCTACGAGCAGTACTTC

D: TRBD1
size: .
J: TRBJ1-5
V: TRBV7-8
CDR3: CASSLSRQGGSQPQHF
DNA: TGTGCCAGCAGCTTATCCCGACAGGGGGGAAGTCAGCCCCAGCATTTT

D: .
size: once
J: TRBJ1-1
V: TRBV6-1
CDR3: CASSGLRAGTEAFF
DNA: TGTGCCAGCAGCGGTCTTAGGGCAGGCACTGAAGCTTTCTTT

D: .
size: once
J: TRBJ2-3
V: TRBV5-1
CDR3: CASSIDTGTDTQYF
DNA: TGCGCCAGCTCTATCGACACTGGCACAGATACGCAGTATTTT

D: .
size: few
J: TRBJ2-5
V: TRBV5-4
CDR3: CASSTQDSQETQYF
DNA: TGTGCCAGCAGCACCCAGGACAGCCAAGAGACCCAGTACTTC

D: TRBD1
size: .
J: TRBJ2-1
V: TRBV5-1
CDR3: CASSTGTGVGDEQFF
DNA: TGCGCCAGCAGCACCGGGACAGGGGTCGGTGATGAGCAGTTCTTC

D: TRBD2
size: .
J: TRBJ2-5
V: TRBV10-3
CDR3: CAISSERDQETLYF
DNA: TGTGCCATCAGCTCCGAGCGGGACCAAGAGACCCTGTACTTC

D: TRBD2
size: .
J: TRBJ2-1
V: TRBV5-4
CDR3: CASSVGTSGHNEQFF
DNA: TGTGCCAGCAGCGTCGGGACTAGCGGACACAATGAGCAGTTCTTC

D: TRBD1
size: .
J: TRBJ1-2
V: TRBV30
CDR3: CAWSATGGGGYTF
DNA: TGTGCCTGGAGTGCCACAGGGGGCGGTGGCTACACCTTC